The present entry profiles one T cell receptor (beta chain) with its context. Its antigen is still unknown. This entry comes from a study of beta chain features in type 1 diabetes. Whole-study context: No patient-donor differences in age, gender, total cells or subset yield. Some 99 million sorted cells were examined across all samples.

Germline-derived CDR1 and CDR2 are MNHEY and SMNVEV (reference sequence). CDR3 length: 14 amino acids. After removal of 3 bases from V and 7 bases from J, the junction contained 5 bases not matched to a gene. Reverse transcribing all isolated RNA meant expressed TCRB transcripts were sequenced. Samples of naive, central memory and regulatory T cells yielded a mean of approximately 3.7 million reads. Sequencing used immunoSEQ multiplex PCR; TCRdb keeps in-frame clones, though not all of them. Here the sample spans roughly 370,000 clones, around 14% being singletons. Broader study findings: TCRB CDR3s from Type 1 diabetes patients were moderately but significantly shorter in all four CD4+ subsets.

This chain links TRBV27 with TRBJ2-4, with TRBD2 matching 8 bases. The receptor comes from a man aged 25 to 45 in good health. Sequenced sample: naive CD4+ T cells from blood. CDR3: CASSFTSGGNIQYF. As DNA, the CDR3 is TGTGCCAGCAGTTTTACTAGCGGCGGGAACATTCAGTACTTC.